The next 24 T cell receptor beta chains were all read from a single sample in a study of identical twins. TCRdb ran MiXCR on the 5' RACE reads and lists one entry per CDR3 protein. The sample consists of about 470,000 distinct CDR3 sequences, approximately 25% of them appearing once. This sample was also put to use in a study of T cells expressing NK-cell markers.

Source material: CD4+ T cells sorted from blood. The receptors were gathered from a woman under 30 in good health.

Only a few counts were recorded for this clonotype. The rearrangement joins TRBV7-9 to TRBJ2-7; D is unresolved. CDR1 is SEHNR, CDR2 FQNEAQ, per germline (reference sequence). Trimming stripped 2 bases from V and 6 bases from J, with 8 bases between. CDR3 size: 12 residues. Here the CDR3 reads CASSLLPTEQYF. The CDR3 bases are TGTGCCAGCAGCTTATTGCCTACCGAGCAGTACTTC.

This clonotype was observed a handful of times. CDR3 loop: CAIAETVQETQYF. CDR3 sequence (DNA): TGTGCCATCGCAGAGACAGTCCAAGAGACCCAGTACTTC. The V and J genes are TRBV10-3 and TRBJ2-5; D is perhaps TRBD1 (5 bases). The germline CDR1 and CDR2 sequences are ENHRY and SYGVKD. The V and J ends lost 8 bases and 1 base respectively, with 11 bases between them. This CDR3 is 13 amino acids long.

This clonotype was counted only a few times. The chain combines TRBV10-3 with TRBJ1-1; no clear D. The CDR3 consists of 11 residues. Germline CDR1 and CDR2: ENHRY and SYGVKD. Trimming removed 6 bases from V and 7 bases from J, with 9 bases in between. This CDR3 reads CAIRDLDEAFF. The CDR3, as DNA: TGTGCCATCAGGGATCTAGATGAAGCTTTCTTT.

The chain links TRBV7-7 to TRBJ1-3, with no clear D. Per the germline V gene, CDR1 is SSHAT and CDR2 is FNYEAQ (reference sequence). V gave up 1 base and J gave up 4 bases, with 14 bases separating them. This CDR3 has 16 amino acids. In DNA, the CDR3 is TGTGCCAGCAGCTTAGGTCCAGAATCCCCCGGAAACACCATATATTTT. Protein product: CASSLGPESPGNTIYF.

This clonotype was seen a few times. The rearrangement uses TRBV27 and TRBJ1-1; 8 positions match TRBD1. V was pared by 0 bases and J by 5 bases, with 5 bases of the junction left unmatched. The CDR3 has 15 residues. Germline assignment: CDR1 MNHEY and CDR2 SMNVEV (reference sequence). Here the CDR3 DNA reads TGTGCCAGCAGTTTATCAAGACAGGGGCGGACTGAAGCTTTCTTT. Translating it yields CASSLSRQGRTEAFF.

This clonotype has just a few counts. The J gene is TRBJ1-2, the V gene TRBV5-1; weak D call: TRBD1 (6 bases). Germline assignment: CDR1 SGHRS and CDR2 YFSETQ. This CDR3 contains 16 residues. Trimming shortened V by 4 bases and J by 7 bases, and 23 bases separated the two germline ends. The CDR3 nucleotides are TGCGCCAGCAGCGCTACCAGGGGACTCATCGATGCTGGCTACACCTTC. Translating it yields CASSATRGLIDAGYTF. The full variable domain, rest sourced from reference TRBV5-1 and TRBJ1-2, is KAGVTQTPRYLIKTRGQQVTLSCSPISGHRSVSWYQQTPGQGLQFLFEYFSETQRNKGNFPGRFSGRQFSNSRSEMNVSTLELGDSALYLCASSATRGLIDAGYTFGSGTRLTVV.

This clonotype was seen ten or more times. The rearrangement links TRBV29-1 to TRBJ2-1, with D tentatively TRBD1 (7 bases). V was clipped by 7 bases and J by 1 base, with 14 bases between them. The germline CDR1 and CDR2 sequences are SQVTM and ANQGSEA. The CDR3 contains 14 residues. The CDR3 sequence is CSAWGDSSYNEQFF. In DNA, the CDR3 is TGCAGCGCATGGGGGGACAGTTCCTACAATGAGCAGTTCTTC.

This chain connects TRBV20-1 to TRBJ2-7, with 7 nucleotides matching TRBD2. The CDR3 has 15 amino acids. CDR1 and CDR2 (germline): DFQATT, SNEGSKA (reference sequence). V shed 2 bases and J 2 bases; nucleotides not matched to a gene: 9. CDR3 nucleotides: TGCAGTGCTAGACACCCGACTAGCTCCACCTACGAGCAGTACTTC. It codes for CSARHPTSSTYEQYF.

The genes are TRBV11-2 and TRBJ1-2; D is possibly TRBD1 (5 bases). In germline, CDR1 is SGHAT, CDR2 FQNNGV. Trimming took 5 bases from V and 5 from J, leaving 15 bases between them. The CDR3 is 14 residues long. CDR3 in DNA: TGTGCCAGCAGCACTCGACAGCCAGTTTATGGCTACACCTTC. Its protein product is CASSTRQPVYGYTF.

This clonotype has only one observation. The rearrangement uses TRBV30 and TRBJ2-1; D uncertain. V was cut by 8 bases and J by 9 bases, with 14 bases left in between. The CDR3 runs 11 residues. Germline V gene data show CDR1 as GTSNPN and CDR2 as SVGIG (reference sequence). DNA of the CDR3: TGTGCCCGCTATTTGTGGGGTGAGCAGTTCTTC. This codes for CARYLWGEQFF.

The gene calls are TRBV27 and TRBJ1-2; perhaps TRBD1 as D (5 bases). The V and J ends lost 5 bases and 8 bases respectively, with 21 bases between them. Germline lookup yields CDR1 MNHEY and CDR2 SMNVEV (reference sequence). This CDR3 is built from 15 residues. The CDR3: CASSPPPGRVGGYTF. CDR3 in DNA: TGTGCCAGCAGTCCCCCTCCGGGCAGGGTTGGCGGCTACACCTTC.

The V gene is TRBV5-1, the J gene TRBJ1-2; TRBD1 aligns across 9 bases. The germline V gene encodes CDR1 SGHRS and CDR2 YFSETQ. The CDR3 runs 15 residues. With 7 bases clipped from V and 2 bases from J, the junction kept 9 bases outside the gene matches. CDR3 region: CASGHTGGANYGYTF. As DNA, the CDR3 is TGCGCCAGCGGCCACACAGGGGGCGCGAACTATGGCTACACCTTC. The full variable domain, completed using reference TRBV5-1 and TRBJ1-2, is KAGVTQTPRYLIKTRGQQVTLSCSPISGHRSVSWYQQTPGQGLQFLFEYFSETQRNKGNFPGRFSGRQFSNSRSEMNVSTLELGDSALYLCASGHTGGANYGYTFGSGTRLTVV.

The gene calls are TRBV24-1 and TRBJ2-3; D is uncertain. V shed 2 bases and J shed 1 base, with 9 bases lying between them. The germline gives CDR1 KGHDR, CDR2 SFDVKD. The CDR3 spans 15 residues. The CDR3 reads CATSDSRVGTDTQYF. CDR3 DNA: TGTGCCACCAGTGATTCAAGGGTAGGCACAGATACGCAGTATTTT.

This clonotype was detected only a few times. The chain combines TRBV9 with TRBJ1-2, with unresolved D. V lost 3 bases, J lost 8 bases, and 26 bases lay in between. The germline V gene encodes CDR1 SGDLS and CDR2 YYNGEE. CDR3 size: 17 residues. DNA for the CDR3: TGTGCCAGCAGCGCCCAAGGTGGGCAGTATCGGACGGGGGGCTACACCTTC. It yields the protein CASSAQGGQYRTGGYTF.

The CDR3 sequence is CASSGKDNIMGNEQFF. CDR3 bases: TGCGCCAGCAGCGGAAAGGACAACATAATGGGCAATGAGCAGTTCTTC. The chain links TRBV5-1 to TRBJ2-1; possible D gene TRBD1, 5 bases. The CDR3 sequence is 16 residues long. V lost 4 bases and J lost 6, with 20 bases in between. CDR1 SGHRS and CDR2 YFSETQ come from the germline V gene. Combining the CDR3 with reference TRBV5-1 and TRBJ2-1 gives the whole variable domain KAGVTQTPRYLIKTRGQQVTLSCSPISGHRSVSWYQQTPGQGLQFLFEYFSETQRNKGNFPGRFSGRQFSNSRSEMNVSTLELGDSALYLCASSGKDNIMGNEQFFGPGTRLTVL.

The chain has TRBV12-3 or TRBV12-4 and TRBJ1-1; 10 bases are shared with TRBD1. The CDR3 runs to 15 residues. V lost 6 bases to trimming and J lost 6 bases; unmatched junction nucleotides: 10. The CDR3 region is CASRQTGGGVSEAFF. For the CDR3, the DNA is TGTGCCAGCAGGCAGACAGGGGGCGGCGTGTCTGAAGCTTTCTTT.

This clonotype was observed a few times. CDR3 region: CASRGTDRGEQYF. DNA of the CDR3: TGTGCCAGCAGGGGCACCGACAGGGGCGAGCAGTACTTC. The chain is built from TRBV12-3 or TRBV12-4 and TRBJ2-7; 8 bases map to TRBD1. CDR3 size: 13 residues. Trimming removed 6 bases from V and 6 bases from J; junction bases left unmatched: 7.

This clonotype was observed at least ten times. V is TRBV28 and J is TRBJ2-3, with TRBD2 matching over 9 bases. The CDR3 totals 16 residues. Germline V lookup: CDR1 MDHEN, CDR2 SYDVKM. J lost 2 bases, V lost 4 bases, and 7 bases had no gene match. The DNA for the CDR3 is TGTGCCAGCAGTTCCTCTAGCGGGACTAACACAGATACGCAGTATTTT. Its protein product is CASSSSSGTNTDTQYF.

Written as DNA, the CDR3 is TGTGCCAGCAGTGAAGATTCACTGGGTAGGAACACAGATACGCAGTATTTT. Residues: CASSEDSLGRNTDTQYF. The V and J genes are TRBV6-1 and TRBJ2-3; D not resolved. V gave up 1 base and J gave up 2 bases, with 16 bases separating them. CDR1 is MNHNS and CDR2 is SASEGT in the germline V gene. The CDR3 is 17 residues long.

This chain joins TRBV5-5 and TRBJ2-7; TRBD2 matches 8 bases. Germline CDR1 reads SGHKS; CDR2 reads YYEKEE (reference sequence). Trimming took 4 bases from V and 0 from J; bases not matched to a gene: 6. The CDR3 is 15 amino acids. The CDR3 nucleotides read TGTGCCAGCAGCATGATAGCGGGGCCCTCCTACGAGCAGTACTTC. Residues: CASSMIAGPSYEQYF.

At least ten counts were recorded for this clonotype. This sequence joins TRBV7-2 and TRBJ1-1; no clear D. CDR3 size: 13 residues. Per germline, CDR1 SGHTA and CDR2 FQGNSA. Trimming cost V 5 bases and J 0 bases, with 7 bases left between them. CDR3: CASSPYMNTEAFF. The CDR3 DNA follows: TGTGCCAGCAGCCCGTACATGAACACTGAAGCTTTCTTT.

There are a few counts of this clonotype. V is TRBV20-1 and J is TRBJ2-7, with D maybe TRBD1 (6 bases). The V and J ends lost 6 bases and 0 bases respectively, with 15 bases between them. CDR1 DFQATT and CDR2 SNEGSKA come from the germline V gene (reference sequence). The CDR3 is 14 amino acids. The CDR3 DNA reads TGCAGTGCCCCAGGGGTAAACCCCTCCTACGAGCAGTACTTC. Encoded protein: CSAPGVNPSYEQYF.

The CDR3 is CASSLSDRVPTQYF. For the CDR3, the DNA is TGCGCCAGCAGCTTGTCCGACAGGGTTCCCACCCAGTACTTC. The genes are TRBV5-1 and TRBJ2-5; TRBD1 aligns across 7 bases. This CDR3 is 14 amino acids long. V gave up 1 base and J gave up 8 bases; unmatched junction bases: 8. The germline CDR1 and CDR2 sequences are SGHRS and YFSETQ.

The chain uses TRBV6-5 and TRBJ1-1, with a tentative D call TRBD1 (6 bases). CDR3 size: 15 residues. Between the trimmed V and J ends, which lost 6 bases and 1 base, there was a span of 15 bases. Germline CDR1 MNHEY, CDR2 SVGAGI. The CDR3 loop reads CASSYTGQANTEAFF. For the CDR3, the DNA is TGTGCCAGCAGCTATACAGGGCAGGCGAACACTGAAGCTTTCTTT.